This paragraph covers one TCR beta chain sequence. Its antigen is undetermined. Random-hexamer reverse transcription was applied to 0.5 to 1 ug RNA. TCRdb analysed the immunoSEQ multiplex PCR reads with MiXCR anew, one entry per CDR3 protein. This repertoire shows around 170,000 distinct CDR3 sequences, approximately 95% found once; its top ten account for around 0.12%. Between the trimmed V and J ends, which lost 4 bases and 7 bases, there was a span of 16 bases. Looked up from germline, CDR1 is KGHDR and CDR2 is SFDVKD. CDR3 length: 15 residues. The data stem from a study of CD8 T cells in Susac syndrome. Study results and limitations: In Susac syndrome, the CD4+ T cell repertoires did not show clonal expansion.

The chain couples TRBV24-1 to TRBJ2-1; the D gene could be TRBD1 or TRBD2 (7 bases each). Sequencing was performed on CD4+ T cells from PBMCs. The receptor was isolated from a human donor with Susac syndrome. CDR3 in DNA: TGTGCCACCAGTGACCCACGACAGGGAGGGAATGAGCAGTTCTTC. Its translation is CATSDPRQGGNEQFF.